This passage covers 25 T cell receptor beta chains from one sample sequenced in a study of cytomegalovirus exposure and HLA in healthy donors. Primers for the PCR totalled 60 Vbeta and 13 Jbeta. The method was immunoSEQ multiplex PCR; TCRdb's version includes in-frame clones alone and lacks a portion of them. The profile shows approximately 110,000 clones, about 79% of them singletons. The sample was PBMCs. The source is a woman aged 18-30 years in good health and CMV-seronegative.

This sequence joins TRBV7-2 and TRBJ2-1; maybe TRBD2 (7 bases). This CDR3 is 16 amino acids long. V lost 5 bases and J lost 5, with 19 bases in between. Per germline, CDR1 SGHTA and CDR2 FQGNSA. The DNA of the CDR3 is TGTGCCAGCAGCCTAAGGGGGGGGGTCAGGGACAATGAGCAGTTCTTC. Protein product: CASSLRGGVRDNEQFF.

J is TRBJ1-1 and V is TRBV6-6; 8 bases fit TRBD1. The germline V gene has CDR1 MNHNY and CDR2 SVGAGI (reference sequence). Trimming at V came to 6 bases and at J to 3 bases, leaving 9 bases not matched to a gene. This CDR3 has 15 amino acids. In nucleotides, the CDR3 is TGTGCCAGCAGCCCCAGGGGGCTTTCATACACTGAAGCTTTCTTT. Its translation: CASSPRGLSYTEAFF.

The genes are TRBV12-5 and TRBJ2-1; weak D call: TRBD1 (6 bases). Trimming cost V 1 base and J 6 bases, with 10 bases left between them. This CDR3 comprises 14 residues. Germline CDR1 reads LGHNT; CDR2 reads FRNRAP. Here the CDR3 reads CASGLGTVSNEQFF. CDR3 coding DNA: TGTGCTAGTGGTTTGGGGACAGTTAGCAATGAGCAGTTCTTC.

V usage is TRBV9 and J usage is TRBJ1-3, with unresolved D. V was pared by 4 bases and J by 0 bases, with 5 bases between. Germline V gene data show CDR1 as SGDLS and CDR2 as YYNGEE. The CDR3 totals 13 residues. This CDR3 is CASSYNSGNTIYF. CDR3 bases: TGTGCCAGCAGCTACAACTCTGGAAACACCATATATTTT. The full variable domain, completed using reference TRBV9 and TRBJ1-3, is DSGVTQTPKHLITATGQRVTLRCSPRSGDLSVYWYQQSLDQGLQFLIQYYNGEERAKGNILERFSAQQFPDLHSELNLSSLELGDSALYFCASSYNSGNTIYFGEGSWLTVV.

The chain recombines TRBV10-1 with TRBJ2-1, with 8 bases fitting TRBD2. Trimming at V came to 0 bases and at J to 9 bases, leaving 10 bases not matched to a gene. The V gene's germline CDR1 is WNHNN and CDR2 SYGVQD (reference sequence). The CDR3 loop spans 16 amino acids. CDR3 DNA: TGCGCCAGCAGTGAGTCCTTCGGGGGGGGGTTCCGTGAGCAGTTCTTC. Its translation is CASSESFGGGFREQFF.

This clone occurred a few times. J is TRBJ1-1 and V is TRBV4-3; tentatively, D is TRBD1 (6 bases). V shed 0 bases and J shed 14 bases, with 16 bases lying between them. Germline CDR1 LGHNA, CDR2 YSLEER. The CDR3 extends over 13 amino acids. CDR3 loop: CASSQEPGQRNFF. CDR3 in DNA: TGCGCCAGCAGCCAAGAACCGGGACAACGGAACTTCTTT.

The J gene is TRBJ2-5, the V gene TRBV12-5, with 8 positions matching TRBD1. CDR1 is LGHNT and CDR2 is FRNRAP in the germline V gene. The CDR3 runs 14 residues. Trimming at V came to 6 bases and at J to 1 base, leaving 4 bases not matched to a gene. The CDR3 region is CASGKTGAQETQYF. The CDR3 bases are TGTGCTAGTGGAAAGACAGGGGCCCAAGAGACCCAGTACTTC.

The chain links TRBV5-1 to TRBJ2-3, with TRBD2 matching over 12 bases. CDR3 size: 14 residues. CDR1 and CDR2 (germline): SGHRS, YFSETQ. V trimming: 6 bases; J trimming: 5 bases; junction bases outside the gene matches: 4. The CDR3 reads CASTTSGGQDTQYF. Written as DNA, the CDR3 is TGCGCCAGCACGACTAGCGGGGGTCAAGATACGCAGTATTTT.

The chain links TRBV7-9 to TRBJ1-1, with 9 positions matching TRBD1. The CDR3 totals 16 residues. V trimming: 5 bases; J trimming: 6 bases; junction bases outside the gene matches: 13. Per germline, CDR1 SEHNR and CDR2 FQNEAQ (reference sequence). CDR3 DNA sequence: TGTGCCAGCAGCCTACTACCCGGGACAGGGAGACCTGAAGCTTTCTTT. Its protein is CASSLLPGTGRPEAFF.

In the case of this clone: A read error may account for a junction end that differs from germline. The J gene is TRBJ1-3, the V gene TRBV7-7; D might be TRBD1 (6 bases). CDR3 length: 13 residues. The germline CDR1 and CDR2 sequences are SSHAT and FNYEAQ (reference sequence). As DNA, the CDR3 is TGTGCTAGCAGCTTAGGGGACAGAAACACCATATATTTT. Translation: CASSLGDRNTIYF.

The chain joins TRBV28 to TRBJ1-1, with TRBD1 matching 9 bases. The V gene's germline CDR1 is MDHEN and CDR2 SYDVKM. Trimming cost V 5 bases and J 4 bases; bases outside gene matches: 8. The CDR3 loop spans 15 amino acids. The CDR3 coding sequence is TGTGCCAGCAGTCCGGGACAGGGTATCGTCACTGAAGCTTTCTTT. Translation: CASSPGQGIVTEAFF.

This rearrangement joins TRBV7-6 to TRBJ1-1; D perhaps matches TRBD1 (6 bases). The CDR3 sequence is 16 residues long. Germline-derived CDR1 and CDR2 are SGHVS and FNYEAQ. V was clipped by 0 bases and J by 4 bases, with 15 bases between them. The CDR3 loop is CASSLAYHRASTEAFF. Written as DNA, the CDR3 is TGTGCCAGCAGCTTAGCGTATCACAGGGCGAGCACTGAAGCTTTCTTT. Combining the CDR3 with reference TRBV7-6 and TRBJ1-1 gives the whole variable domain GAGVSQSPRYKVTKRGQDVALRCDPISGHVSLYWYRQALGQGPEFLTYFNYEAQQDKSGLPNDRFSAERPEGSISTLTIQRTEQRDSAMYRCASSLAYHRASTEAFFGQGTRLTVV.

The J gene is TRBJ2-7, the V gene TRBV5-5, with TRBD1 as a possible D gene (6 bases). Germline lookup yields CDR1 SGHKS and CDR2 YYEKEE (reference sequence). This CDR3 is built from 14 residues. V was trimmed by 4 bases and J by 3 bases, leaving 14 bases between them. CDR3 sequence: CASSRTVENYEQYF. In DNA form, the CDR3 reads TGTGCCAGCAGCCGGACAGTTGAAAACTACGAGCAGTACTTC.

The CDR3 nucleotides read TGTGCCAGCAGTTATGGGCAGTCCTACGAGCAGTACTTC. As protein: CASSYGQSYEQYF. This chain uses TRBV6-5 with TRBJ2-5; D ambiguous. The J call may be in error: the DNA end matches TRBJ2-7 better. Germline CDR1 and CDR2: MNHEY and SVGAGI. The length of the CDR3 is 13 residues.

The CDR3 coding sequence is TGCGCCAGCAGCTTGGCGGGACTAGCGGATGAGCAGTTCTTC. Its translation is CASSLAGLADEQFF. The chain recombines TRBV5-1 with TRBJ2-1; 11 bases are a match to TRBD2. V lost 0 bases and J lost 8; bases outside the gene matches: 1. This CDR3 has 14 amino acids. CDR1 and CDR2 from the germline V gene are SGHRS and YFSETQ.

The chain employs TRBV2 and TRBJ2-1, with TRBD2 matching 8 bases. Germline V gene data show CDR1 as SNHLY and CDR2 as FYNNEI. The junction had 13 bases not matched to a gene; V was cut back by 7 bases and J by 8 bases. This CDR3 has 15 amino acids. The CDR3 region has the DNA TGTGCCAGCACACATTCCGGGACTAGATTTGATGAGCAGTTCTTC. This gives the protein CASTHSGTRFDEQFF.

The rearrangement links TRBV5-5 to TRBJ1-1; D ambiguous. Germline V gene data show CDR1 as SGHKS and CDR2 as YYEKEE (reference sequence). V lost 0 bases and J lost 5, with 2 bases in between. The CDR3 consists of 11 residues. CDR3 residues: CASSLATEAFF. The CDR3 DNA follows: TGTGCCAGCAGCTTGGCGACTGAAGCTTTCTTT.

The gene calls are TRBV4-2 and TRBJ2-4; D perhaps matches TRBD2 (7 bases). The length of the CDR3 is 14 residues. The V end lost 3 bases, the J end lost 4 bases, and 10 bases lay between the germline ends. Germline V gene data show CDR1 as LGHNA and CDR2 as YNFKEQ. The CDR3, as DNA: TGTGCCAGCAGCCAGGAGGGGGGGAAAAACATTCAGTACTTC. This translates into CASSQEGGKNIQYF.

The CDR3 loop is CSVSSGAGTDTQYF. CDR3 sequence (DNA): TGCAGCGTATCTAGCGGGGCAGGCACAGATACGCAGTATTTT. The rearrangement uses TRBV29-1 and TRBJ2-3, with TRBD2 matching over 9 bases. CDR1 and CDR2 from the germline V gene are SQVTM and ANQGSEA. This CDR3 region has 14 residues. After removal of 6 bases from V and 1 base from J, the junction contained 5 bases not matched to a gene.

The chain carries TRBV4-1 and TRBJ2-5; 11 bases align to TRBD2. The CDR3 extends over 15 amino acids. V was pared by 4 bases and J by 7 bases, with 8 bases of the junction left unmatched. Looked up from germline, CDR1 is MGHRA and CDR2 is YSYEKL. The CDR3 nucleotides are TGCGCCAGCAGCCGAGGACTAGCGGGTGAGGGGACCCAGTACTTC. It encodes CASSRGLAGEGTQYF.

The chain employs TRBV11-2 and TRBJ2-5, with a possible D match to TRBD2 (6 bases). Trimming left V 5 bases short and J 5 bases short, with 15 bases between. The length of the CDR3 is 14 residues. CDR1 and CDR2 (germline): SGHAT, FQNNGV. The CDR3 sequence: CASSLWGVGETQYF. The CDR3 DNA sequence: TGTGCCAGCAGCCTCTGGGGGGTCGGCGAGACCCAGTACTTC.

The chain uses TRBV5-1 and TRBJ2-3; 8 nucleotides match TRBD1. Germline CDR1 is SGHRS and CDR2 is YFSETQ. The V and J ends lost 4 bases and 6 bases, in that order; junction bases with no gene match: 13. The CDR3 spans 16 residues. The CDR3 loop is CASSGSGTGSFDTQYF. CDR3 DNA: TGCGCCAGCAGCGGGTCCGGGACAGGTTCTTTCGATACGCAGTATTTT.

V is TRBV5-1 and J is TRBJ1-2; D call uncertain. V was pared by 1 base and J by 6 bases, with 16 bases between. The CDR3 runs 15 residues. CDR1 is SGHRS, CDR2 YFSETQ, per germline. The CDR3 loop reads CASSLSPGLHDGYTF. The CDR3 DNA reads as TGCGCCAGCAGCTTGTCCCCCGGTCTCCACGATGGCTACACCTTC.

As concerns this clone: Other DNA sequences in the same sample also yield this CDR3. V gene TRBV6-1 combines with J gene TRBJ1-2; D unresolved. With 7 bases removed from V and 4 bases from J, the gap between germline ends came to 13 bases. There are 13 residues in the CDR3. The V gene's germline CDR1 is MNHNS and CDR2 SASEGT. DNA for the CDR3: TGTGCCAGCATCAGCAGGCTTGCCTATGGCTACACCTTC. Residues: CASISRLAYGYTF.

In regard to this clone: One end of the junction varies from germline; a read error may be responsible. The chain joins TRBV20-1 to TRBJ1-2; D perhaps matches TRBD1 (5 bases). Germline V lookup: CDR1 DFQATT, CDR2 SNEGSKA (reference sequence). This CDR3 is 10 amino acids long. CDR3 coding DNA: TGCAGTGCTAGAGATCGGTTTCAGGGTTTC. This gives the protein CSARDRFQGF.